This T cell receptor (beta chain) stems from a study of blood T cell repertoires in COVID-19. Across the whole study: COVID-19 samples collected from the United States, Italy and Spain covered acute and convalescent phases. T cells, B-cell-depleted T cells, or PBMCs supplied cDNA or gDNA.

The CDR3 sequence is 14 residues long. Germline V gene data show CDR1 as LNHDA and CDR2 as SQIVND (reference sequence). J was trimmed by 1 base and V by 5 bases; bases with no gene match: 3. In the original workflow: Reference gene primer amplification in the assay estimated nucleated cell counts. The repertoire was sequenced with immunoSEQ multiplex PCR; TCRdb's copy has only in-frame clones and lacks some. V, J and clone size are taken as reported in that table, and D and trimming were inferred from the DNA itself. The repertoire includes some 83,000 clones, over 75% of them detected once, and roughly 10% sits in the top ten.

Sequences were obtained from peripheral blood. The source of this sequence is a man aged 50 or older with acute or convalescent COVID-19. The chain employs TRBV19 and TRBJ2-5, with 8 bases identical to TRBD1. Here the CDR3 DNA reads TGTGCCAGTAGTGACACAGGGGGCCAAGAGACCCAGTACTTC. It is translated as CASSDTGGQETQYF.